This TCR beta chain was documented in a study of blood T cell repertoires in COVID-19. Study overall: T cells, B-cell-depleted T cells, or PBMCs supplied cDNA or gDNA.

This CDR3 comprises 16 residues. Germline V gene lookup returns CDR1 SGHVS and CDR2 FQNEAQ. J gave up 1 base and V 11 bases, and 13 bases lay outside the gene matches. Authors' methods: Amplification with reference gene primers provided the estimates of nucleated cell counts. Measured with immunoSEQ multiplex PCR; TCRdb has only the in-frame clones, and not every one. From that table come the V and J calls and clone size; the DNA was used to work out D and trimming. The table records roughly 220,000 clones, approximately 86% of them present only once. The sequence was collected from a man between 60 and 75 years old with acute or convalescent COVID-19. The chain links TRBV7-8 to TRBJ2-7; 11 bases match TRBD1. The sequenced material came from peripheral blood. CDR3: CASQQRGDRGSYEQYF. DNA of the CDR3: TGTGCCTCGCAACAAAGGGGGGACAGGGGGTCCTACGAGCAGTACTTC.